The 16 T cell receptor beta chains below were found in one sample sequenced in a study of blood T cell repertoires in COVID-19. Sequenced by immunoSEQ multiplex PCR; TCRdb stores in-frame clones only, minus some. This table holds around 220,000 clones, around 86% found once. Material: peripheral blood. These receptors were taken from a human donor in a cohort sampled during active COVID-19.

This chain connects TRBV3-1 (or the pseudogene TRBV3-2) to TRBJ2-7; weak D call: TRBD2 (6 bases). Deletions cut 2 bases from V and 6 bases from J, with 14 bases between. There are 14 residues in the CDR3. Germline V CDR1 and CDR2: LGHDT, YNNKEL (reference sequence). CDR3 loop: CASSQRDFMGEQYF. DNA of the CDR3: TGTGCCAGCAGCCAAAGGGACTTTATGGGCGAGCAGTACTTC.

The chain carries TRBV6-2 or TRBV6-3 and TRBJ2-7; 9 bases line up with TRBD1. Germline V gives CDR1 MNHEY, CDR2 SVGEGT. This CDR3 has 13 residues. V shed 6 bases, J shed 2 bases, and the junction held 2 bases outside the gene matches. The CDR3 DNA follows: TGTGCCAGCAGCGGGACAGGGCCCTACGAGCAGTACTTC. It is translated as CASSGTGPYEQYF.

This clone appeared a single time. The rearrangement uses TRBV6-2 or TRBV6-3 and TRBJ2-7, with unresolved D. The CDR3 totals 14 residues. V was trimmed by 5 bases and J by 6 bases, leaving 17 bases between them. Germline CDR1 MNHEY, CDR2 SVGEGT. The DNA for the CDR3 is TGTGCCAGCAGTATGACCTCCCTGGCGGCCGAGCAGTACTTC. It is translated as CASSMTSLAAEQYF.

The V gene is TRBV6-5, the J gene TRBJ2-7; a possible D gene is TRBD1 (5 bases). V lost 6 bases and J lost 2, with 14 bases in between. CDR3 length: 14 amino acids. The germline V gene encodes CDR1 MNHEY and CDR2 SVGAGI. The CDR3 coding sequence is TGTGCCAGCAGACAATACTCGACAGCCTACGAGCAGTACTTC. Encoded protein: CASRQYSTAYEQYF.

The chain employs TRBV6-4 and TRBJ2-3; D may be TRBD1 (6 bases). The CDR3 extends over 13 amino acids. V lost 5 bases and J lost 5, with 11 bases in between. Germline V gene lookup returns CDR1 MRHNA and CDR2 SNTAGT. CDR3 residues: CASSQIRGDTQYF. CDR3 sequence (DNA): TGTGCCAGCAGTCAAATCAGGGGAGATACGCAGTATTTT.

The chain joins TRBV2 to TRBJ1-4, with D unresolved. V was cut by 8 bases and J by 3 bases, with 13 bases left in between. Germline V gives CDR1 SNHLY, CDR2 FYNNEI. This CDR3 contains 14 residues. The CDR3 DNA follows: TGTGCCAGCCGTTTGGGAGGGTCTAATGAAAAACTGTTTTTT. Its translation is CASRLGGSNEKLFF. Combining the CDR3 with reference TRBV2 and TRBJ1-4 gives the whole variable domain EPEVTQTPSHQVTQMGQEVILRCVPISNHLYFYWYRQILGQKVEFLVSFYNNEISEKSEIFDDQFSVERPDGSNFTLKIRSTKLEDSAMYFCASRLGGSNEKLFFGSGTQLSVL.

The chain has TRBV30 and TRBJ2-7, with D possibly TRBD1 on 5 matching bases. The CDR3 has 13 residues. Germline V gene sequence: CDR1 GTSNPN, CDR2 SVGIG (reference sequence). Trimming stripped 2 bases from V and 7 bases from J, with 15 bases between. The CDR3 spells CAWSRQGFREQYF. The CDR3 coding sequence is TGTGCCTGGAGTCGGCAGGGATTCCGGGAGCAGTACTTC.

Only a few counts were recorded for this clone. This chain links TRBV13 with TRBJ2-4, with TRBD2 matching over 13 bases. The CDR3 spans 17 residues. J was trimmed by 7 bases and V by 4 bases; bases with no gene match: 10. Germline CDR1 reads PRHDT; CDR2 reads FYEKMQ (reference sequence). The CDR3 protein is CASSSGLAGSWGNIQYF. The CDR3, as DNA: TGTGCCAGCAGCTCGGGACTAGCGGGAAGCTGGGGTAACATTCAGTACTTC. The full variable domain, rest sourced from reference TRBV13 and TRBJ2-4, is AAGVIQSPRHLIKEKRETATLKCYPIPRHDTVYWYQQGPGQDPQFLISFYEKMQSDKGSIPDRFSAQQFSDYHSELNMSSLELGDSALYFCASSSGLAGSWGNIQYFGAGTRLSVL.

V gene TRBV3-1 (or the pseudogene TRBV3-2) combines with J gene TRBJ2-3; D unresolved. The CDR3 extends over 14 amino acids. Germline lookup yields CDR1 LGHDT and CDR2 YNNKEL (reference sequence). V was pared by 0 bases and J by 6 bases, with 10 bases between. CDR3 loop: CASSQDQLLDTQYF. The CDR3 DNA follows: TGTGCCAGCAGCCAAGATCAACTGCTGGATACGCAGTATTTT.

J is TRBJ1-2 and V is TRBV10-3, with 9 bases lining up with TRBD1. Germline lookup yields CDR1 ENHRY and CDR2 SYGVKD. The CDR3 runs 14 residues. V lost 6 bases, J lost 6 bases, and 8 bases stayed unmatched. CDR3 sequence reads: CAIRGQGIGDGYTF. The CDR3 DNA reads TGTGCCATCAGAGGACAGGGGATAGGGGATGGCTACACCTTC.

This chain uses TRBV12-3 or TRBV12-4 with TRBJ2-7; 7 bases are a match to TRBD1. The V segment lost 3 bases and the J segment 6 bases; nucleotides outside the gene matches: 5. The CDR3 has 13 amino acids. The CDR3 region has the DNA TGTGCCAGCAGTTTCATCGGGGACAGCGAGCAGTACTTC. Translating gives CASSFIGDSEQYF.

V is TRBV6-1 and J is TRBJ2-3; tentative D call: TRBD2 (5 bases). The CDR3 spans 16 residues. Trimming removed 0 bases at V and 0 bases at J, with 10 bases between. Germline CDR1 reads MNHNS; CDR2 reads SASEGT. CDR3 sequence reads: CASSEAGGSSTDTQYF. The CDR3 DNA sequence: TGTGCCAGCAGTGAAGCTGGCGGGTCAAGCACAGATACGCAGTATTTT.

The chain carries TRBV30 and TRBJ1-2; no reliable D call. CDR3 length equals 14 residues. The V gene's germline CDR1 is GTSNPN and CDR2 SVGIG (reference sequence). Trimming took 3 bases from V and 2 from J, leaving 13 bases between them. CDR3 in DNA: TGTGCCTGGAGGCCCCGGGCGGGGAACTATGGCTACACCTTC. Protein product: CAWRPRAGNYGYTF.

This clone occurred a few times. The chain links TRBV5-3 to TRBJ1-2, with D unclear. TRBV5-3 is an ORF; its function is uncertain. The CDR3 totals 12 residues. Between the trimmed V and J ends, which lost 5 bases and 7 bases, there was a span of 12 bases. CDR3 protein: CARRVEGGGYTF. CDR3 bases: TGTGCCAGAAGGGTGGAGGGTGGTGGCTACACCTTC.

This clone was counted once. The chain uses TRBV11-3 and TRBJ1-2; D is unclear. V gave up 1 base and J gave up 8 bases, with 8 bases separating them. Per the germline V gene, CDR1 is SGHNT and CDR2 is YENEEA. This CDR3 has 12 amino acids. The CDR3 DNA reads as TGTGCCAGCAGCTTAGGAGGCAGAGGCTACACCTTC. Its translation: CASSLGGRGYTF.

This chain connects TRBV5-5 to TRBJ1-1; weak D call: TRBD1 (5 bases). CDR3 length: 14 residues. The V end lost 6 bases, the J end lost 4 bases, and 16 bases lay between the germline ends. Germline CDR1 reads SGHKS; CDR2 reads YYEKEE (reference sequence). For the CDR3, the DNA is TGTGCCAGCATAACCTGGAGGAGGGGCACTGAAGCTTTCTTT. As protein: CASITWRRGTEAFF.